This TCR beta chain originates from a study of shared clonotypes between healthy human individuals. Turning to the study itself: With ages of 18 to 49, the donors were a couple of women and three men.

From germline, CDR1 is SGHNT and CDR2 YYREEE (reference sequence). The CDR3 loop spans 15 amino acids. The ends were cut back, 1 base at V and 4 bases at J, with 14 bases in the middle. HIV-negative, healthy adults without recent acute infections or vaccinations were the donors. The protocol was immunoSEQ multiplex PCR, while the TCRdb copy is restricted to in-frame clones and leaves out a portion. Counted here are 640,000 or so clones, 72% occurring once; the ten biggest clones make up around 2%. The sequenced sample consisted of memory CD4+ T cells sorted from blood. The subset was: CD45RA-negative fraction. This clonotype was obtained from a woman aged 30 to 39 in good health. The chain is built from TRBV5-4 and TRBJ1-1; D call uncertain. CDR3 coding DNA: TGTGCCAGCAGCTTGACGGGCTCCCGGACCACTGAAGCTTTCTTT. As protein: CASSLTGSRTTEAFF.